The 18 T cell receptor beta chains given below trace back to one sample, sequenced in a study of early T cells in non-severe SARS-CoV-2 infection. TCRdb re-analysed the 5' RACE reads in MiXCR, keeping a single row per CDR3 protein. The repertoire consists of 65,000 to 80,000 distinct CDR3 sequences, with approximately 13% occurring once and the leading ten covering 6%. The sample taken for sequencing was whole blood. These receptors all come from an adult who was a healthcare worker with PCR-confirmed SARS-CoV-2 infection or an uninfected control (not recorded which).

The V call is TRBV23-1, the J call TRBJ1-5; D not resolved. TRBV23-1 counts as an open reading frame of uncertain function. V gave up 8 bases and J gave up 2 bases, with 10 bases separating them. The CDR3 contains 13 residues. This chain's CDR3 is CASPTWGNQPQHF. CDR3 nucleotides: TGCGCCAGCCCGACGTGGGGCAATCAGCCCCAGCATTTT.

This clonotype has a handful of counts. The chain employs TRBV29-1 and TRBJ2-2, with 9 bases matching TRBD1. Trimming cost V 6 bases and J 3 bases; bases outside gene matches: 8. The CDR3 is 15 residues long. Germline V CDR1 and CDR2: SQVTM, ANQGSEA. CDR3 loop: CSVAQGASDTGELFF. The CDR3 DNA is TGCAGCGTAGCACAGGGGGCTTCGGACACCGGGGAGCTGTTTTTT.

In this sample, this clonotype turned up many times. This chain connects TRBV7-9 to TRBJ2-1; 12 bases agree with TRBD2. V shed 2 bases and J 9 bases; nucleotides not matched to a gene: 2. Per the germline V gene, CDR1 is SEHNR and CDR2 is FQNEAQ (reference sequence). The CDR3 sequence is 14 residues long. The DNA of the CDR3 is TGTGCCAGCAGCTTACTAGCGGGAGGGCCTGAGCAGTTCTTC. It specifies CASSLLAGGPEQFF.

This clonotype appeared a few times. J is TRBJ2-2 and V is TRBV15, with 7 bases identical to TRBD1. J was trimmed by 0 bases and V by 8 bases; bases with no gene match: 0. The CDR3 length is 13 residues. The V gene's germline CDR1 is LNHNV and CDR2 YYDKDF (reference sequence). The CDR3: CATGTANTGELFF. The CDR3 nucleotides are TGTGCCACCGGGACAGCGAACACCGGGGAGCTGTTTTTT. The whole variable domain, filled in from reference TRBV15 and TRBJ2-2, reads DAMVIQNPRYQVTQFGKPVTLSCSQTLNHNVMYWYQQKSSQAPKLLFHYYDKDFNNEADTPDNFQSRRPNTSFCFLDIRSPGLGDTAMYLCATGTANTGELFFGEGSRLTVL.

This clonotype was detected a few times. The V and J genes are TRBV19 and TRBJ2-5, with 7 bases identical to TRBD2. CDR3 size: 14 residues. The J segment lost 5 bases and the V segment lost 1 base, leaving 4 bases of the junction unmatched. Germline-derived CDR1 and CDR2 are LNHDA and SQIVND (reference sequence). This CDR3 is CASSIGTSDETQYF. CDR3 bases: TGTGCCAGTAGTATAGGCACTAGCGACGAGACCCAGTACTTC. Variable domain in full (rest from reference TRBV19 and TRBJ2-5): DGGITQSPKYLFRKEGQNVTLSCEQNLNHDAMYWYRQDPGQGLRLIYYSQIVNDFQKGDIAEGYSVSREKKESFPLTVTSAQKNPTAFYLCASSIGTSDETQYFGPGTRLLVL.

This clonotype was detected only a few times. The V and J genes are TRBV28 and TRBJ1-2; 7 bases are shared with TRBD1. Germline V lookup: CDR1 MDHEN, CDR2 SYDVKM. The CDR3 runs to 16 residues. The V segment lost 5 bases and the J segment 1 base; nucleotides outside the gene matches: 10. The CDR3 DNA reads as TGTGCCAGCAGTCCCGAGGGGGCCACCCGTAACTATGGCTACACCTTC. It is translated as CASSPEGATRNYGYTF.

This clonotype was seen ten or more times. The J gene is TRBJ2-6, the V gene TRBV19; D not resolved. From germline, CDR1 is LNHDA and CDR2 SQIVND (reference sequence). This CDR3 comprises 16 residues. Deletions cut 3 bases from V and 0 bases from J, with 9 bases between. The CDR3 DNA reads as TGTGCCAGTAGTATTGTTTTAGGCTCTGGGGCCAACGTCCTGACTTTC. Residues: CASSIVLGSGANVLTF.

CDR3 in DNA: TGTGCCAGCAGGCCGTCGGGAAGCGGCACCGGGGAGCTGTTTTTT. It is translated as CASRPSGSGTGELFF. The J gene is TRBJ2-2, the V gene TRBV7-6, with D possibly being TRBD2 (5 bases). V lost 6 bases, J lost 4 bases, and 15 bases lay in between. The CDR3 loop spans 15 amino acids. CDR1 is SGHVS, CDR2 FNYEAQ, per germline. Full variable domain (remainder filled in from reference TRBV7-6 and TRBJ2-2): GAGVSQSPRYKVTKRGQDVALRCDPISGHVSLYWYRQALGQGPEFLTYFNYEAQQDKSGLPNDRFSAERPEGSISTLTIQRTEQRDSAMYRCASRPSGSGTGELFFGEGSRLTVL.

This clonotype was seen a few times. The V call is TRBV9, the J call TRBJ1-6, with TRBD1 matching 7 bases. V shed 2 bases, J shed 0 bases, and the junction held 11 bases outside the gene matches. CDR1 and CDR2 (germline): SGDLS, YYNGEE. This CDR3 is 19 amino acids long. CDR3 sequence: CASSVQSTGMSSYNSPLHF. The CDR3 DNA sequence: TGTGCCAGCAGCGTCCAATCGACAGGGATGAGCTCCTATAATTCACCCCTCCACTTT. Based on the CDR3 plus reference TRBV9 and TRBJ1-6, the full variable domain is DSGVTQTPKHLITATGQRVTLRCSPRSGDLSVYWYQQSLDQGLQFLIQYYNGEERAKGNILERFSAQQFPDLHSELNLSSLELGDSALYFCASSVQSTGMSSYNSPLHFGNGTRLTVT.

The chain recombines TRBV7-8 with TRBJ2-2; no definite D call. Germline V CDR1 and CDR2: SGHVS, FQNEAQ. V lost 1 base and J 4 bases, leaving 4 bases between the germline ends. The CDR3 length is 13 residues. Here the CDR3 DNA reads TGTGCCAGCAGCTTAGGGCCCACCGGGGAGCTGTTTTTT. Translated, it gives CASSLGPTGELFF.

This clonotype was seen more than once but under ten times. This chain links TRBV6-2 or TRBV6-3 with TRBJ2-7, with unresolved D. The CDR3 contains 12 residues. Germline CDR1 and CDR2: MNHEY and SVGEGT. Trimming pared 6 bases from V and 4 bases from J, leaving 10 bases between. The CDR3 spells CASRSLGYEQYF. Here the CDR3 DNA reads TGTGCCAGCAGATCACTCGGATACGAGCAGTACTTC.

This clonotype was observed a few times. The gene calls are TRBV12-3 or TRBV12-4 and TRBJ1-2; weak D call: TRBD1 (6 bases). This CDR3 has 13 amino acids. Trimming removed 2 bases at V and 8 bases at J, with 12 bases between. CDR3 coding DNA: TGTGCCAGCAGTTTAAGGGACATGAACGGCTACACCTTC. Translated: CASSLRDMNGYTF.

This clonotype was counted only a few times. V is TRBV2 and J is TRBJ2-1; 7 bases fit TRBD1. V was pared by 7 bases and J by 2 bases, with 5 bases of the junction left unmatched. The CDR3 totals 14 residues. The germline V gene encodes CDR1 SNHLY and CDR2 FYNNEI. For the CDR3, the DNA is TGTGCCAGCACCCCGGGACAGACCTACAATGAGCAGTTCTTC. This encodes CASTPGQTYNEQFF.

This chain uses TRBV5-1 with TRBJ2-4; tentative D call: TRBD2 (5 bases). CDR1 SGHRS and CDR2 YFSETQ come from the germline V gene. Deletions cut 0 bases from V and 8 bases from J, with 9 bases between. The CDR3 extends over 13 amino acids. CDR3 sequence (DNA): TGCGCCAGCAGCTTGGGTCCCGGGGACATTCAGTACTTC. Translating it yields CASSLGPGDIQYF.

This clonotype was detected a few times. V and J are TRBV6-1 and TRBJ1-2, with TRBD1 identical over 7 bases. The CDR3 runs 13 residues. Germline V gene data show CDR1 as MNHNS and CDR2 as SASEGT. Trimming took 5 bases from V and 3 from J; bases not matched to a gene: 3. CDR3 loop: CASSWTGDYGYTF. In DNA form, the CDR3 reads TGTGCCAGCAGTTGGACAGGCGACTATGGCTACACCTTC.

This clonotype was observed a handful of times. The chain combines TRBV29-1 with TRBJ2-4; possibly TRBD1 or TRBD2 for D (6 bases each). Trimming took off 7 bases at V and 7 bases at J, with 17 bases between the two ends. The length of the CDR3 is 13 residues. The germline V gene has CDR1 SQVTM and CDR2 ANQGSEA. CDR3 DNA sequence: TGCAGCGCTTCTGGCAGGGGAGGTAACATTCAGTACTTC. Translating gives CSASGRGGNIQYF.

This clonotype has just a few counts. The CDR3 is CASSEIPGAGQSHF. CDR3 bases: TGTGCCAGCTCCGAAATACCTGGGGCGGGACAAAGCCATTTT. The rearrangement links TRBV28 to TRBJ1-5; D perhaps matches TRBD1 (6 bases). Germline-derived CDR1 and CDR2 are MDHEN and SYDVKM. The CDR3 covers 14 residues. The germline V and J ends were trimmed by 8 bases and 16 bases, with 27 bases remaining between them.

This clonotype was counted a few times. V is TRBV6-5 and J is TRBJ2-2; the D gene is possibly TRBD2 (6 bases). V lost 4 bases, J lost 5 bases, and 14 bases lay in between. There are 15 residues in the CDR3. Germline V gene sequence: CDR1 MNHEY, CDR2 SVGAGI. CDR3 DNA: TGTGCCAGCAGTTTCAGACTAGTAGGAACCGGGGAGCTGTTTTTT. Translated: CASSFRLVGTGELFF.